The T cell receptor (beta chain) described here comes from a study of graft-versus-host responses after intestinal transplantation. Turning to the study itself: Among the recipients, transplants were multivisceral, liver-intestinal, or isolated intestinal.

Germline values: CDR1 MNHNY, CDR2 SVGAGI (reference sequence). The CDR3 covers 11 residues. Between the trimmed V and J ends, which lost 6 bases and 9 bases, there was a span of 12 bases. Generated by immunoSEQ multiplex PCR, the TCRdb table keeps only in-frame clones and is missing some. The data hold some 70,000 clones, with roughly 90% observed a single time. The bone marrow was collected post-transplant, and it came from the posterior iliac crest or another site. This chain connects TRBV6-6 to TRBJ2-7; a weak D match, TRBD2 (6 bases). Material: bone marrow, obtained roughly 110 weeks after intestinal transplantation. The TCR was taken from a human patient who received an intestinal transplant, so some T cells may come from the graft donor. The chain's CDR3 is CASRSPRGQYF. Written as DNA, the CDR3 is TGTGCCAGCAGAAGTCCGCGGGGGCAGTACTTC.